The 19 T cell receptor beta chains listed next were all sequenced from one sample in a study of beta chain features in type 1 diabetes. Reverse transcription of all isolated RNA meant that expressed TCRB transcripts were sequenced. TCRdb keeps only in-frame clones here, not all; method: immunoSEQ multiplex PCR. The sample carries about 900,000 clones, 17% recorded once. The sequenced sample consisted of naive CD4+ T cells from blood. The receptors stem from a young woman in good health.

This chain uses TRBV6-5 with TRBJ2-5; D unresolved. The V and J ends lost 2 bases and 5 bases respectively, with 12 bases between them. The CDR3 length is 14 residues. Germline CDR1 MNHEY, CDR2 SVGAGI. In DNA form, the CDR3 reads TGTGCCAGCAGTTACGACCAGTGGGTTGAGACCCAGTACTTC. This translates into CASSYDQWVETQYF.

This clone was detected only a few times. The chain employs TRBV6-5 and TRBJ2-3; possible D gene TRBD1, 6 bases. Germline V lookup: CDR1 MNHEY, CDR2 SVGAGI. The CDR3 has 14 amino acids. V dropped 6 bases and J dropped 2 bases, with 12 bases sitting between them. The CDR3 DNA sequence: TGTGCCAGCAGGCAGGGGTTTTCCACAGATACGCAGTATTTT. It is translated as CASRQGFSTDTQYF.

This chain links TRBV7-6 with TRBJ2-7; D is perhaps TRBD1 or TRBD2 (5 bases each). Germline CDR1 reads SGHVS; CDR2 reads FNYEAQ. The V gene lost 5 bases and the J gene lost 5 bases, with 16 bases spanning the gap. This CDR3 contains 14 residues. The CDR3 here is CASSPRDVSNEQYF. The CDR3 DNA is TGTGCCAGCAGCCCCCGGGACGTATCTAACGAGCAGTACTTC.

This clone was detected a few times. V usage is TRBV7-2 and J usage is TRBJ2-7; 7 bases agree with TRBD1. The CDR3 is 15 residues long. Germline V lookup: CDR1 SGHTA, CDR2 FQGNSA. J lost 0 bases, V lost 0 bases, and 2 bases had no gene match. The CDR3 loop is CASSLAWDSSYEQYF. The CDR3 DNA sequence: TGTGCCAGCAGCTTAGCGTGGGACAGCTCCTACGAGCAGTACTTC.

The J gene is TRBJ2-3, the V gene TRBV29-1; TRBD2 aligns across 9 bases. V shed 4 bases and J 4 bases; nucleotides not matched to a gene: 6. The CDR3 loop spans 14 amino acids. Per the germline V gene, CDR1 is SQVTM and CDR2 is ANQGSEA. Written as DNA, the CDR3 is TGCAGCGTTGGGGTTGCGGGAGGGTCAGATACGCAGTATTTT. The encoded protein is CSVGVAGGSDTQYF.

This chain connects TRBV5-4 to TRBJ2-1, with 9 bases that match TRBD2. The CDR3 runs to 15 residues. CDR1 SGHNT and CDR2 YYREEE come from the germline V gene (reference sequence). The J segment lost 8 bases and the V segment lost 8 bases, leaving 14 bases of the junction unmatched. The CDR3 DNA reads as TGTGCCAGTCAAAGTAGCGGGAGCCTGAGGGATGAGCAGTTCTTC. This sequence encodes CASQSSGSLRDEQFF.

This clone was picked up a small number of times. The CDR3: CASSPFSSEQYF. The CDR3 DNA follows: TGTGCCAGCAGCCCCTTTAGCTCCGAGCAGTACTTC. V and J are TRBV28 and TRBJ2-7; D ambiguous. Trimming shortened V by 6 bases and J by 6 bases, and 12 bases separated the two germline ends. CDR1 is MDHEN and CDR2 is SYDVKM in the germline V gene. The CDR3 runs to 12 residues.

The chain employs TRBV19 and TRBJ2-2; 10 nucleotides agree with TRBD1. There are 16 residues in the CDR3. From germline, CDR1 is LNHDA and CDR2 SQIVND (reference sequence). J lost 7 bases, V lost 3 bases, and 8 bases had no gene match. The CDR3 bases are TGTGCCAGTAGTATCCGAAGACAGGGGGCTATCGGGGAGCTGTTTTTT. This sequence encodes CASSIRRQGAIGELFF.

This clone was observed a handful of times. V usage is TRBV18 and J usage is TRBJ2-1, with unresolved D. Germline CDR1 reads KGHSH; CDR2 reads LQKENI. The CDR3 covers 15 residues. Trimming left V 4 bases short and J 7 bases short, with 17 bases between. The CDR3 DNA is TGTGCCAGCTCACTTATACGCGGTGTGGGGAATGAGCAGTTCTTC. Translation gives CASSLIRGVGNEQFF.

This clone was recorded a few times. The chain couples TRBV6-6 to TRBJ2-3, with TRBD1 as a possible D gene (6 bases). This CDR3 comprises 12 residues. Germline loops: CDR1 MNHNY, CDR2 SVGAGI (reference sequence). V dropped 8 bases and J dropped 4 bases, with 10 bases sitting between them. The CDR3 reads CASRTAPDTQYF. The CDR3 nucleotides read TGTGCCAGCCGGACAGCCCCAGATACGCAGTATTTT.

This clone was observed a handful of times. The genes are TRBV20-1 and TRBJ2-2, with D uncertain. The CDR3 covers 11 residues. CDR1 is DFQATT, CDR2 SNEGSKA, per germline (reference sequence). Trimming cost V 5 bases and J 5 bases, with 6 bases left between them. CDR3 DNA: TGCAGTGCTCCGGTGACCGGGGAGCTGTTTTTT. Translating it yields CSAPVTGELFF.

This chain links TRBV7-9 with TRBJ1-1, with D possibly matching TRBD1 (6 bases). CDR3 length: 15 amino acids. The germline CDR1 and CDR2 sequences are SEHNR and FQNEAQ (reference sequence). V dropped 2 bases and J dropped 1 base, with 11 bases sitting between them. The CDR3 reads CASSLLDRRNTEAFF. Written as DNA, the CDR3 is TGTGCCAGCAGCTTACTGGACAGAAGGAACACTGAAGCTTTCTTT.

This clone has a handful of counts. This chain uses TRBV7-9 with TRBJ2-1; 7 bases match TRBD2. The CDR3 is 14 residues long. Germline V gene lookup returns CDR1 SEHNR and CDR2 FQNEAQ (reference sequence). V lost 1 base to trimming and J lost 12 bases; unmatched junction nucleotides: 9. The CDR3 protein is CASSLVASGLGQFF. DNA for the CDR3: TGTGCCAGCAGCTTAGTGGCTAGCGGTTTAGGGCAGTTCTTC.

The chain links TRBV7-9 to TRBJ2-1, with TRBD2 as a possible D gene (6 bases). There are 14 residues in the CDR3. The V gene lost 0 bases and the J gene lost 6 bases, with 9 bases spanning the gap. Germline V gene lookup returns CDR1 SEHNR and CDR2 FQNEAQ (reference sequence). The CDR3 coding sequence is TGTGCCAGCAGCTTAGCCGGGAGTGGCAATGAGCAGTTCTTC. Protein: CASSLAGSGNEQFF. The full variable domain, in which reference TRBV7-9 and TRBJ2-1 provide the parts outside the CDR3, is DTGVSQNPRHKITKRGQNVTFRCDPISEHNRLYWYRQTLGQGPEFLTYFQNEAQLEKSRLLSDRFSAERPKGSFSTLEIQRTEQGDSAMYLCASSLAGSGNEQFFGPGTRLTVL.

V is TRBV5-6 and J is TRBJ2-5, with 14 nucleotides matching TRBD2. This CDR3 comprises 13 residues. Per the germline V gene, CDR1 is SGHDT and CDR2 is YYEEEE. V trimming: 7 bases; J trimming: 4 bases; junction bases outside the gene matches: 0. Written as DNA, the CDR3 is TGTGCCAGCGGACTAGCGGGAGGAGAGACCCAGTACTTC. Its protein product is CASGLAGGETQYF.

V is TRBV9 and J is TRBJ2-2; maybe TRBD2 (7 bases). The germline CDR1 and CDR2 sequences are SGDLS and YYNGEE. V was trimmed by 4 bases and J by 0 bases, leaving 19 bases between them. This CDR3 region has 18 residues. CDR3 in amino acids: CASSPLGGAGSNTGELFF. CDR3 coding DNA: TGTGCCAGCAGCCCCTTGGGGGGGGCCGGTTCGAACACCGGGGAGCTGTTTTTT.

This chain uses TRBV6-6 with TRBJ2-1, with a weak D call TRBD1 (6 bases). The V gene's germline CDR1 is MNHNY and CDR2 SVGAGI (reference sequence). V lost 2 bases, J lost 4 bases, and 15 bases lay in between. This CDR3 comprises 16 residues. CDR3 sequence: CASSYAQGFAYNEQFF. DNA for the CDR3: TGTGCCAGCAGTTACGCCCAGGGGTTCGCGTACAATGAGCAGTTCTTC.

The CDR3 region is CASSLVGTGFTDTQYF. The CDR3, as DNA: TGCGCCAGCAGCTTGGTAGGGACAGGATTCACAGATACGCAGTATTTT. The chain has TRBV5-1 and TRBJ2-3; 8 nucleotides line up with TRBD1. The junction had 5 bases not matched to a gene; V was cut back by 0 bases and J by 2 bases. Germline values: CDR1 SGHRS, CDR2 YFSETQ. The CDR3 loop spans 16 amino acids.

The chain is built from TRBV2 and TRBJ2-3; 10 bases map to TRBD2. CDR3 length: 16 residues. CDR1 and CDR2 (germline): SNHLY, FYNNEI. The V and J ends lost 6 bases and 4 bases, in that order; junction bases with no gene match: 10. CDR3 protein: CASRTPSGRDADTQYF. The CDR3, as DNA: TGTGCCAGCAGGACCCCTAGCGGGAGAGATGCAGATACGCAGTATTTT.